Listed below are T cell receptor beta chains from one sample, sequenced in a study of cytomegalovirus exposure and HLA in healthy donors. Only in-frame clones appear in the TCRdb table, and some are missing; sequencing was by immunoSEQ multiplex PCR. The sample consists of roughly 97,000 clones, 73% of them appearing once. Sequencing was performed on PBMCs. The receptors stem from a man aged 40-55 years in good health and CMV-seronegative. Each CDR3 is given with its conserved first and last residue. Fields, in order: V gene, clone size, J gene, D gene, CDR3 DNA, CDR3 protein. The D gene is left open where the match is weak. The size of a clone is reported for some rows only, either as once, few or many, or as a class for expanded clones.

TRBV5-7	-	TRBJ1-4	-	TGTGCCAGCAGCTTTGGCAAGAATGAAAAACTGTTTTTT	CASSFGKNEKLFF
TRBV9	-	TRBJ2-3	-	TGTGCCAGCAGCCCTCGAGGCTATAAGGACAATACGCAGTATTTT	CASSPRGYKDNTQYF
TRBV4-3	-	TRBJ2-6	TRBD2	TGCGCCAGCAGCCAACAGCTAGCGGGGTTCTCTGGGGCCAACGTCCTGACTTTC	CASSQQLAGFSGANVLTF
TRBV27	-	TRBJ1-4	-	TGTGCCAGCAGTGTGACAGCAACTAATGAAAAACTGTTTTTT	CASSVTATNEKLFF
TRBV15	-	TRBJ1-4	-	TGTGCCACCAGCAGACGATTCTTACAGGGTGGGGAAAAACTGTTTTTT	CATSRRFLQGGEKLFF
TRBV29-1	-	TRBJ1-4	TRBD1	TGCAGCGCATGGACAGGGGGCGATGAAAAACTGTTTTTT	CSAWTGGDEKLFF
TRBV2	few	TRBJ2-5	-	TGTGCCAGCAGTGCATCACGGGTTTGGCAAGAGACCCAGTACTTC	CASSASRVWQETQYF
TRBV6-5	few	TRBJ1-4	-	TGTGTTACCTCAAGCGACTTACATAATGAAAAACTGTTTTTT	CVTSSDLHNEKLFF
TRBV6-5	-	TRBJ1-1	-	TGTGCCAGCAGTTTCAGTTTCCTTCTGAACACTGAAGCTTTCTTT	CASSFSFLLNTEAFF
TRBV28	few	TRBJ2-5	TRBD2	TGTGCCAGCAGTTCGCCTCACGGGGGGGCAGGGCAGCTGCGTCAAGAGACCCAGTACTTC	CASSSPHGGAGQLRQETQYF
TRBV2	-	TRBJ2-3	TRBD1	TGTGCCAGCAGTAAAACTCCCGGGACAGGGACAGATACGCAGTATTTT	CASSKTPGTGTDTQYF
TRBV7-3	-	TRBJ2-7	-	TGTGCCAGCAGCTCTGACAGGAACTACGAGCAGTACTTC	CASSSDRNYEQYF
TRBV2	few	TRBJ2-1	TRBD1	TGTGCCAGCAGGTACTCGACAGGGTCCAATGAGCAGTTCTTC	CASRYSTGSNEQFF
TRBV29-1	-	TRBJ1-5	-	TGCAGCGTTAGTCAGGGAGGTGTGCAGCCCCAGCATTTT	CSVSQGGVQPQHF
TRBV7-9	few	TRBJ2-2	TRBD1	TGTGCCAGCAGATCCGGGACAGAAAAGACCGGGGAGCTGTTTTTT	CASRSGTEKTGELFF
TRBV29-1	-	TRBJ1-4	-	TGCAGCGTGGGGGCGGGGGACGAAAAACTGTTTTTT	CSVGAGDEKLFF
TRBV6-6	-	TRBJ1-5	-	TGTGCCAGCAGTTACGGTGACAGACCGTATCAGCCCCAGCATTTT	CASSYGDRPYQPQHF
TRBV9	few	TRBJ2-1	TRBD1	TGTGCCAGCAGCCCTACAGGGGGCCTTTGGAATGAGCAGTTCTTC	CASSPTGGLWNEQFF
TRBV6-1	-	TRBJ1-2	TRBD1	TGTGCCAGCAGTGGAGGGCGGACAGGGATCGACTATGGCTACACCTTC	CASSGGRTGIDYGYTF
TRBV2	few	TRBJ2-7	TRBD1	TGTGCCAGCAGTGACCAGGGGGCGTCCTACGAGCAGTACTTC	CASSDQGASYEQYF
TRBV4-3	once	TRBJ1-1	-	TGCGCCAGCAGCCCCGACACGACAGTATGGTTCGCTTTCTTT	CASSPDTTVWFAFF
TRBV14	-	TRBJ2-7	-	TGTGCCAGCACCCCTACGGTGGGGGCGAACGAGCAGTACTTC	CASTPTVGANEQYF
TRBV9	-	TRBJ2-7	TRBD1	TGTGCCAGCAGCGTAGGTGGGACAGGAGGCTACGAGCAGTACTTC	CASSVGGTGGYEQYF
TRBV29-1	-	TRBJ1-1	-	TGCAGCGCCAATACCTGGGGGGTGGCTTTCTTT	CSANTWGVAFF
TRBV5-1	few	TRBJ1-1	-	TGCGCCAGCAGCACTATCTCGGGGGAGTACACTGAAGCTTTCTTT	CASSTISGEYTEAFF
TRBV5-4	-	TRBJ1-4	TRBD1	TGTGCCAGCAGCCCCACAGGGGACCCAACTAATGAAAAACTGTTTTTT	CASSPTGDPTNEKLFF
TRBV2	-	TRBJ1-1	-	TGCGGGCGACTAGCCCTGAACACTGAAGCTTTCTTT	CGRLALNTEAFF
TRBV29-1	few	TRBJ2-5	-	TGCAGCGTTGAACCAGGGGGGGAGACCCAGTACTTC	CSVEPGGETQYF
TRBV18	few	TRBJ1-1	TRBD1	TGTGCCAGCTCCGCGTTACGGACAGGGGGGGACACTGAAGCTTTCTTT	CASSALRTGGDTEAFF
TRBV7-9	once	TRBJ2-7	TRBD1	TGTGCCAGCAGCTCAACAGGGGGAAAAGCCTACGAGCAGTACTTC	CASSSTGGKAYEQYF
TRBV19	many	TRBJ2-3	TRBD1	TGTGCCAGTAGCAGACAGGGAAGCACAGATACGCAGTATTTT	CASSRQGSTDTQYF
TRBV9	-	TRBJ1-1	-	TGTGCCAGCAGCGTAGTGGCGGCCCGAATGAACACTGAAGCTTTCTTT	CASSVVAARMNTEAFF
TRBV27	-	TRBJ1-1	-	TGTGCCAGCAGTTTAGTGGGGGGGAACACTGAAGCTTTCTTT	CASSLVGGNTEAFF
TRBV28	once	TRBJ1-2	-	TGTGCCAGCAGTTCCGGCGGGGGGCGGTTCGGCTACACCTTC	CASSSGGGRFGYTF
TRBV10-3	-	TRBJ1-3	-	TGTGCCATCACCCCGCGGGGGGAGGGAAACACCATATATTTT	CAITPRGEGNTIYF
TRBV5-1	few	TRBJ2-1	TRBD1	TGCGCCAGCACCCCTTGGGACAGAGAACTCAATGAGCAGTTCTTC	CASTPWDRELNEQFF
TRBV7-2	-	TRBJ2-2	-	TGTGCCAGCAGCCCCCTAGAGTTGATCACCGGGGAGCTGTTTTTT	CASSPLELITGELFF
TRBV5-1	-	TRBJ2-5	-	TGCGCCAGCAGCAGAAACCTACAAGAGACCCAGTACTTC	CASSRNLQETQYF
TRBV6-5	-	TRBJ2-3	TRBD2	TGTGCCAGCGGGACTAGCACTGATACGCAGTATTTT	CASGTSTDTQYF
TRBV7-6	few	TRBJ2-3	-	TGTGCCAGCAGCTTTAAGGGGTACACAGATACGCAGTATTTT	CASSFKGYTDTQYF
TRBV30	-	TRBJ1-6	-	TGTGCCTGGACCCGCGGACAGTTTAATTCACCCCTCCACTTT	CAWTRGQFNSPLHF
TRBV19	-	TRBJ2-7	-	TGTGCCAGTAGTATTGGTTGGCAGGGGCTAAACGAGCAGTACTTC	CASSIGWQGLNEQYF
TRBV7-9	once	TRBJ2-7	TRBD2	TGTGCCAGCAGCCCGGGGAGGGTTACCTCCTACGAGCAGTACTTC	CASSPGRVTSYEQYF
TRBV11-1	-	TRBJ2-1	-	TGTGCCAGCAGCTTAGCGGAGTGGAGTGAGCAGTTCTTC	CASSLAEWSEQFF
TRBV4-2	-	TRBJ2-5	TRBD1	TGTGCCAGCAGCCTCGGGACAGGGGAAGAGACCCAGTACTTC	CASSLGTGEETQYF
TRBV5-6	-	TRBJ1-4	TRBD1	TGTGCCAGCAGCTTTGACAGGGTGAGGGAAAAACTGTTTTTT	CASSFDRVREKLFF
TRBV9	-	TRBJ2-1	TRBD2	TGTGCCAGCAGCTCCCCCCGACTAGCGGGGGCATATAGTGAGCAGTTCTTC	CASSSPRLAGAYSEQFF